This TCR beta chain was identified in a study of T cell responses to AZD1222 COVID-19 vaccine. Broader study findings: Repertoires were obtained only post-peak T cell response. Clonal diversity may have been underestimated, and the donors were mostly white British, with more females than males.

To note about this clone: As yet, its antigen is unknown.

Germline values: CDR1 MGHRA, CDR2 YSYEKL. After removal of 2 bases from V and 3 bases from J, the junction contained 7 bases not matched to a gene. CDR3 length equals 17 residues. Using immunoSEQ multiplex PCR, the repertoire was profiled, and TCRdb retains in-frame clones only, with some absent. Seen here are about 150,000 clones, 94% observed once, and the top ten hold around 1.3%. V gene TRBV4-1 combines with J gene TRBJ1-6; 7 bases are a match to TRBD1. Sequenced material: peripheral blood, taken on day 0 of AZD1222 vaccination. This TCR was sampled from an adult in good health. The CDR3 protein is CASSQQQGVVYNSPLHF. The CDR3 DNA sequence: TGCGCCAGCAGCCAACAGCAGGGGGTGGTCTATAATTCACCCCTCCACTTT.